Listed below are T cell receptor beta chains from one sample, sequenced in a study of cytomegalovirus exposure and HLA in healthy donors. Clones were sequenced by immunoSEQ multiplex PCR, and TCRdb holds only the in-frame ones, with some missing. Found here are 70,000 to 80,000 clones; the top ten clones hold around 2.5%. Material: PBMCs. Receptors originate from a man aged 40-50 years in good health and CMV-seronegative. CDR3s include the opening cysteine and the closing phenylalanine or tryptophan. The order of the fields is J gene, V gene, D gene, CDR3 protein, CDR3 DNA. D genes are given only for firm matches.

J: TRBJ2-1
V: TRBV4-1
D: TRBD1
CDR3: CASSQGDRVINEQFF
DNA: TGCGCCAGCAGCCAAGGGGACAGGGTCATTAATGAGCAGTTCTTC

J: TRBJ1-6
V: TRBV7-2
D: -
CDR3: CASSPRAGKDSPLHF
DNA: TGTGCCAGCAGCCCCCGGGCAGGGAAGGATTCACCCCTCCACTTT

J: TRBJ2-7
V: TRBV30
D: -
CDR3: CAWSVRGQHNYEQYF
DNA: TGTGCCTGGAGTGTACGAGGACAGCATAACTACGAGCAGTACTTC

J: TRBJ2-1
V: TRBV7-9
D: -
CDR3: CASSLAGGPGWVF
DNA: TGTGCCAGCAGCTTAGCCGGGGGTCCAGGCTGGGTCTTC

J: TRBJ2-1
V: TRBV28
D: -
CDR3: CASSPIEGGNEQFF
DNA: TGTGCCAGCAGCCCCATTGAAGGGGGCAATGAGCAGTTCTTC

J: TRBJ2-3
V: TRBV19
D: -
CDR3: CASSRVTSGDTQYF
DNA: TGTGCCAGTAGTAGGGTGACAAGCGGGGATACGCAGTATTTT

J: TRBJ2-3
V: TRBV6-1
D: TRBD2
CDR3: CASSETSGVIWVATDTQYF
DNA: TGTGCCAGCAGTGAAACTAGCGGGGTGATCTGGGTTGCTACAGATACGCAGTATTTT

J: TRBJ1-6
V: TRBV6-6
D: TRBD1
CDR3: CASSPGTVNSPLHF
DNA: TGTGCCAGCAGCCCCGGGACAGTAAATTCACCCCTCCACTTT

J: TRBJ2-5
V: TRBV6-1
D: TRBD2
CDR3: CASSGSGGETQYF
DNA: TGTGCCAGCAGTGGATCGGGAGGAGAGACCCAGTACTTC

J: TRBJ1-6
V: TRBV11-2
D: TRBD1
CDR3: CASSTGQSLNSPLHF
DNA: TGTGCCAGCAGCACGGGACAGAGTTTAAATTCACCCCTCCACTTT

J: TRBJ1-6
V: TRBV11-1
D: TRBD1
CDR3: CASSLNRGNSPLHF
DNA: TGTGCCAGCAGCCTAAACAGGGGGAATTCACCCCTCCACTTT

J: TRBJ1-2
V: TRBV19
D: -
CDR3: CASSMRNYYGYTF
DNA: TGTGCCAGTAGTATGCGGAACTACTATGGCTACACCTTC

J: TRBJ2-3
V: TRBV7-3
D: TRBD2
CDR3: CASSSRAGGPDTQYF
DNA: TGTGCCAGCAGCTCAAGGGCGGGGGGGCCCGATACGCAGTATTTT

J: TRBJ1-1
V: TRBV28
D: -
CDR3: CASSRDINISEAFF
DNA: TGTGCCAGCAGTCGGGACATAAATATTAGTGAAGCTTTCTTT

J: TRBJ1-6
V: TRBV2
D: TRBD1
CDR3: CASSGLTGTNSPLHF
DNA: TGTGCCAGCAGTGGATTGACAGGGACTAATTCACCCCTCCACTTT

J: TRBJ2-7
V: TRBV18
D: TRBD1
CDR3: CASSQTGTESYEQYF
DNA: TGTGCCAGCTCACAGACCGGGACAGAAAGCTACGAGCAGTACTTC

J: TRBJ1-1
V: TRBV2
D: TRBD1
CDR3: CASSGQGTGTEAFF
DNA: TGTGCCAGCAGTGGACAGGGAACGGGCACTGAAGCTTTCTTT

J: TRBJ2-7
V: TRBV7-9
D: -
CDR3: CASSLGDFRYEQYF
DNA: TGTGCCAGCAGCTTAGGGGACTTCCGCTACGAGCAGTACTTC

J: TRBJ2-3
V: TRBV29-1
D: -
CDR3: CGVRQTSTDTQYF
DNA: TGCGGCGTCCGACAGACTAGCACAGATACGCAGTATTTT

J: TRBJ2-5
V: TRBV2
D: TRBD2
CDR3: CASSVLTSDFETQYF
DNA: TGTGCCAGCAGTGTTCTAACTAGCGATTTCGAGACCCAGTACTTC

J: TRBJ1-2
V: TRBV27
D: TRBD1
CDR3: CASSAGQGYGYTF
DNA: TGTGCCAGCAGTGCGGGACAGGGCTATGGCTACACCTTC

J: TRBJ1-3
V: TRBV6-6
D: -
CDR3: CASSSHSAGSGNTIYF
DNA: TGTGCCAGCAGTTCTCACTCAGCAGGCTCTGGAAACACCATATATTTT

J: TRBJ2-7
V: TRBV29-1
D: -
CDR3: CSVESPVSYEQYF
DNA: TGCAGCGTTGAGTCGCCAGTCTCCTACGAGCAGTACTTC

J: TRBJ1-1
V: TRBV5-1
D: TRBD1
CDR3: CASSLALGQASNTEAFF
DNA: TGCGCCAGCAGCTTGGCCCTGGGACAGGCTTCGAACACTGAAGCTTTCTTT

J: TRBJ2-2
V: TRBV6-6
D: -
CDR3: CASSTSLGVVTGELFF
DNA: TGTGCCAGCAGTACAAGTCTAGGGGTGGTCACCGGGGAGCTGTTTTTT

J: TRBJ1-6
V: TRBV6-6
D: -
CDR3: CASTRTDNSPLHF
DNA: TGTGCCAGCACGCGGACAGATAATTCACCCCTCCACTTT

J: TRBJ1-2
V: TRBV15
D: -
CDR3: CATSNWSREHYGYTF
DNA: TGTGCCACCAGCAACTGGAGCAGGGAACACTATGGCTACACCTTC

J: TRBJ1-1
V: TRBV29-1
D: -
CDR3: CSADRDLNTEAFF
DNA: TGCAGCGCTGACCGGGACTTGAACACTGAAGCTTTCTTT